This TCR beta chain was obtained from a study of T cell changes during pregnancy in multiple sclerosis. TCRdb keeps only in-frame clones here, not all; method: immunoSEQ multiplex PCR. The sample contains fewer than 50,000 clones, 90% to 95% of which appear only once. Trimming pared 1 base from V and 7 bases from J, leaving 11 bases between. The CDR3 is 14 amino acids. The V gene's germline CDR1 is SEHNR and CDR2 FQNEAQ (reference sequence). V gene TRBV7-9 combines with J gene TRBJ2-1; weak D call: TRBD2 (6 bases). The sequences come from CD8+ T cells from peripheral blood mononuclear cells, collected in the first trimester of pregnancy. The receptor's source is a female donor with multiple sclerosis, enrolled in a pregnancy study. The CDR3 sequence: CASSLVLGGNEQFF. The DNA for the CDR3 is TGTGCCAGCAGCTTAGTCCTTGGAGGGAATGAGCAGTTCTTC.